A selection of T cell receptor beta chains follows, all from one sample in a study of control samples from healthy donors and cancer patients. Here immunoSEQ multiplex PCR was the method, and the copy in TCRdb shows in-frame clones only, minus some. The sample carries 99,000 or so clones, roughly four fifths recorded once. The specimen was blood. These receptors were obtained from a man in his 60s in good health. CDR3s include the opening cysteine and the closing phenylalanine or tryptophan. The order of the fields is CDR3 DNA, CDR3 protein, J gene, clone size, D gene, V gene. The D gene is left open where the match is weak. Clone size is shown for a subset of rows, as once, few, many or a class of expanded clone.

CDR3 DNA: TGTGCCAGCAGCTTAGCGGTGACCCACCTGGGGGGGGAGACCCAGTACTTC; CDR3 protein: CASSLAVTHLGGETQYF; J gene: TRBJ2-5; clone size: .; D gene: TRBD2; V gene: TRBV7-2
CDR3 DNA: TGTGCCAGTAGTCCCGGACTGTACTACGAGCAGTACTTC; CDR3 protein: CASSPGLYYEQYF; J gene: TRBJ2-7; clone size: .; D gene: .; V gene: TRBV19
CDR3 DNA: TGTGCCAGTAGGTCCGGACAGGTAGCAGATACGCAGTATTTT; CDR3 protein: CASRSGQVADTQYF; J gene: TRBJ2-3; clone size: once; D gene: TRBD1; V gene: TRBV19
CDR3 DNA: TGTGCCAGTAGTATAGGGGGACTGAGGGACACTGAAGCTTTCTTT; CDR3 protein: CASSIGGLRDTEAFF; J gene: TRBJ1-1; clone size: .; D gene: .; V gene: TRBV19
CDR3 DNA: TGTGCCAGCAGGCCGGACATCCGAACTGAAGCTTTCTTT; CDR3 protein: CASRPDIRTEAFF; J gene: TRBJ1-1; clone size: .; D gene: .; V gene: TRBV2
CDR3 DNA: TGTGCCAGCAGCCCCCGACTAGCGGGGGTTGGGGAGCAGTTCTTC; CDR3 protein: CASSPRLAGVGEQFF; J gene: TRBJ2-1; clone size: few; D gene: TRBD2; V gene: TRBV7-9
CDR3 DNA: TGTGCCAGCAGCTACCCGGGGGGCTACGAGCAGTACTTC; CDR3 protein: CASSYPGGYEQYF; J gene: TRBJ2-7; clone size: .; D gene: TRBD2; V gene: TRBV7-9
CDR3 DNA: TGTGCCAGCTCACCGCGGGACGAGGAGGGAGATACGCAGTATTTT; CDR3 protein: CASSPRDEEGDTQYF; J gene: TRBJ2-3; clone size: .; D gene: .; V gene: TRBV18
CDR3 DNA: TGTGCCAGCAGCCAAGACTGGGCCGCGGGGGGGGCAGATACGCAGTATTTT; CDR3 protein: CASSQDWAAGGADTQYF; J gene: TRBJ2-3; clone size: .; D gene: TRBD2; V gene: TRBV4-2
CDR3 DNA: TGTGCCAGCAGCGTACAGGAGAACTATGGCTACACCTTC; CDR3 protein: CASSVQENYGYTF; J gene: TRBJ1-2; clone size: .; D gene: .; V gene: TRBV9
CDR3 DNA: TGTGCCAGTAGTATAAGGGGACAGGGTGTTCAGCCCCAGCATTTT; CDR3 protein: CASSIRGQGVQPQHF; J gene: TRBJ1-5; clone size: .; D gene: TRBD1; V gene: TRBV19
CDR3 DNA: TGTGCCAGCAGTTTGACAGGTCAAGGAGGGCGGCATGAGCAGTTCTTC; CDR3 protein: CASSLTGQGGRHEQFF; J gene: TRBJ2-1; clone size: .; D gene: .; V gene: TRBV28
CDR3 DNA: TGTGCCAGCAGTGACACAGGGAACTATGGCTACACCTTC; CDR3 protein: CASSDTGNYGYTF; J gene: TRBJ1-2; clone size: .; D gene: .; V gene: TRBV2
CDR3 DNA: TGTGCCAGCAGTGAAGCGGGCAGGTTTAACTATGGCTACACCTTC; CDR3 protein: CASSEAGRFNYGYTF; J gene: TRBJ1-2; clone size: .; D gene: .; V gene: TRBV2
CDR3 DNA: TGTGCTAGCAGGATGGGGGGATTTTATGAAAAACTGTTTTTT; CDR3 protein: CASRMGGFYEKLFF; J gene: TRBJ1-4; clone size: .; D gene: .; V gene: TRBV12-5
CDR3 DNA: TGCAGTGCCTCACCAAGTCTGGAGCAGTACTTC; CDR3 protein: CSASPSLEQYF; J gene: TRBJ2-7; clone size: .; D gene: .; V gene: TRBV20-1
CDR3 DNA: TGCGCCAGCAGCATCGCGGGAGCGGGGCAGCAGTACTTC; CDR3 protein: CASSIAGAGQQYF; J gene: TRBJ2-7; clone size: .; D gene: TRBD2; V gene: TRBV10-1
CDR3 DNA: TGTGCCAGCAGTTACCCGGGGGCCTCATCCGATGAGCAGTTCTTC; CDR3 protein: CASSYPGASSDEQFF; J gene: TRBJ2-1; clone size: .; D gene: .; V gene: TRBV6-2/TRBV6-3
CDR3 DNA: TGTGCCAGCTCACCTTACACCTCAAGTCTCTACGAGCAGTACTTC; CDR3 protein: CASSPYTSSLYEQYF; J gene: TRBJ2-7; clone size: once; D gene: .; V gene: TRBV18
CDR3 DNA: TGTGCCAGCAGCGTCGACCCCAGCGCAGATACGCAGTATTTT; CDR3 protein: CASSVDPSADTQYF; J gene: TRBJ2-3; clone size: .; D gene: .; V gene: TRBV9
CDR3 DNA: TGTGCCAGCAGCCCCCGGGACCGTACCTACAATGAGCAGTTCTTC; CDR3 protein: CASSPRDRTYNEQFF; J gene: TRBJ2-1; clone size: .; D gene: .; V gene: TRBV9
CDR3 DNA: TGTGCCAGCAGTTTATCGGGGGACTATGGCTACACCTTC; CDR3 protein: CASSLSGDYGYTF; J gene: TRBJ1-2; clone size: .; D gene: .; V gene: TRBV12-3/TRBV12-4
CDR3 DNA: TGTGCCAGTGGGACAGGGGGCTTTGAGACCCAGTACTTC; CDR3 protein: CASGTGGFETQYF; J gene: TRBJ2-5; clone size: few; D gene: TRBD1; V gene: TRBV6-5
CDR3 DNA: TGTGCCTGGATAGGGACTAGCCGGGATACGCAGTATTTT; CDR3 protein: CAWIGTSRDTQYF; J gene: TRBJ2-3; clone size: .; D gene: TRBD2; V gene: TRBV30
CDR3 DNA: TGTGCCAGCAGCTTCGGTGGTCAGCCCCAGCATTTT; CDR3 protein: CASSFGGQPQHF; J gene: TRBJ1-5; clone size: .; D gene: .; V gene: TRBV7-2
CDR3 DNA: TGTGCCAGCAGCCAAGTGAGGCACCGGGCTGAAGCTTTCTTT; CDR3 protein: CASSQVRHRAEAFF; J gene: TRBJ1-1; clone size: .; D gene: .; V gene: TRBV3-1/TRBV3-2
CDR3 DNA: TGTGCCAGTAGTATAGTTCCAGGGACTAGCGGGAGGGCAGATACGCAGTATTTT; CDR3 protein: CASSIVPGTSGRADTQYF; J gene: TRBJ2-3; clone size: .; D gene: TRBD2; V gene: TRBV19
CDR3 DNA: TGTGCCAGCAGCGTAAGCGAGGGTTCGAGGACCCAGTACTTC; CDR3 protein: CASSVSEGSRTQYF; J gene: TRBJ2-5; clone size: .; D gene: .; V gene: TRBV9
CDR3 DNA: TGTGCCAGCAGTTTATCGACTAGCGGGGGTAGGAAGACCCAGTACTTC; CDR3 protein: CASSLSTSGGRKTQYF; J gene: TRBJ2-5; clone size: once; D gene: TRBD2; V gene: TRBV27
CDR3 DNA: TGTGCCAGCAGCGTAGTGTCTGGCTATGGCTACACCTTC; CDR3 protein: CASSVVSGYGYTF; J gene: TRBJ1-2; clone size: few; D gene: .; V gene: TRBV9
CDR3 DNA: TGTGCCAGCAGTTCAAAGGGGCACAATGAGCAGTTCTTC; CDR3 protein: CASSSKGHNEQFF; J gene: TRBJ2-1; clone size: few; D gene: .; V gene: TRBV6-2/TRBV6-3
CDR3 DNA: TGTGCCAGCAGCGGGGGGACAGGGGGGATCAATGAGCAGTTCTTC; CDR3 protein: CASSGGTGGINEQFF; J gene: TRBJ2-1; clone size: .; D gene: TRBD1; V gene: TRBV9